Below, 16 T cell receptor beta chains from the same sample are listed, as sequenced in a study of Graves' ophthalmopathy and Graves' hyperthyroidism. RNA transcripts yielded amplified TCR beta CDR3 regions. RT-PCR was first run with HTBI primers, then multiplex PCR in a second round. TCRdb fed the multiplex PCR reads into MiXCR, producing one record per CDR3 protein. The sample carries a few hundred thousand distinct CDR3 sequences, more than 20% recorded once. Sequencing was done on a sample of peripheral blood. The source is a young woman with stable Graves' hyperthyroidism.

This rearrangement joins TRBV6-2 or TRBV6-3 to TRBJ1-1; D is ambiguous. The germline CDR1 and CDR2 sequences are MNHEY and SVGEGT. CDR3 length: 15 amino acids. Deletions cut 4 bases from V and 1 base from J, with 13 bases between. CDR3 sequence (DNA): TGTGCCAGCAGTTCCTACATGGAGGGGAACACTGAAGCTTTCTTT. It codes for CASSSYMEGNTEAFF.

This clonotype was seen repeatedly, ten times or more. The chain links TRBV27 to TRBJ1-3; D remains unclear. The CDR3 has 13 amino acids. CDR1 and CDR2 from the germline V gene are MNHEY and SMNVEV (reference sequence). V lost 5 bases and J 6 bases, leaving 11 bases between the germline ends. The CDR3 loop is CASSPQRVNTIYF. In nucleotides, the CDR3 is TGTGCCAGCAGTCCGCAACGAGTAAACACCATATATTTT.

This clonotype appeared many times. CDR3 residues: CASSQDLGQPNTEAFF. The CDR3 nucleotides read TGCGCCAGCAGCCAAGATTTGGGACAGCCGAACACTGAAGCTTTCTTT. The chain recombines TRBV4-1 with TRBJ1-1, with TRBD1 matching 7 bases. This CDR3 region has 16 residues. V was pared by 0 bases and J by 1 base, with 5 bases of the junction left unmatched. The germline V gene encodes CDR1 MGHRA and CDR2 YSYEKL.

The table lists this clonotype with many counts. In DNA, the CDR3 is TGCAGCGTTGAAGGTGGGGACACAGACCATCAGCCCCAGCATTTT. It is translated as CSVEGGDTDHQPQHF. The chain combines TRBV29-1 with TRBJ1-5, with D tentatively TRBD1 (6 bases). The germline V gene encodes CDR1 SQVTM and CDR2 ANQGSEA. This CDR3 has 15 amino acids. Trimming left V 1 base short and J 5 bases short, with 15 bases between. The full variable domain, rest sourced from reference TRBV29-1 and TRBJ1-5, is SAVISQKPSRDICQRGTSLTIQCQVDSQVTMMFWYRQQPGQSLTLIATANQGSEATYESGFVIDKFPISRPNLTFSTLTVSNMSPEDSSIYLCSVEGGDTDHQPQHFGDGTRLSIL.

This clonotype was observed many times. This chain links TRBV19 with TRBJ1-2; D gene ambiguous. The germline V gene encodes CDR1 LNHDA and CDR2 SQIVND (reference sequence). This CDR3 is 14 amino acids long. Trimming took off 1 base at V and 3 bases at J, with 9 bases between the two ends. The DNA of the CDR3 is TGTGCCAGTAGTATAGTCGGTGGTTACTATGGCTACACCTTC. This codes for CASSIVGGYYGYTF.

This clonotype was recorded at least ten times. The V gene is TRBV12-3 or TRBV12-4, the J gene TRBJ2-7, with D maybe TRBD1 (6 bases). This CDR3 has 13 residues. Between the trimmed V and J ends, which lost 5 bases and 5 bases, there was a span of 13 bases. This CDR3 reads CASSVQGRHEQYF. Written as DNA, the CDR3 is TGTGCCAGCAGTGTACAGGGTCGGCACGAGCAGTACTTC.

This clonotype was seen many times. CDR3 coding DNA: TGTGCCAGCAGCGTAGGAGGGAAACGGGAGCTGTTTTTT. It translates to CASSVGGKRELFF. V and J are TRBV9 and TRBJ2-2; D perhaps matches TRBD2 (5 bases). Deletions cut 0 bases from V and 9 bases from J, with 9 bases between. The CDR3 extends over 13 amino acids. The V gene's germline CDR1 is SGDLS and CDR2 YYNGEE.

This clonotype was counted at least ten times. The chain recombines TRBV4-3 with TRBJ2-7; 7 bases line up with TRBD1. Germline V gives CDR1 LGHNA, CDR2 YSLEER. V was pared by 0 bases and J by 3 bases, with 5 bases of the junction left unmatched. The CDR3 loop spans 15 amino acids. The CDR3 loop is CASSQDQGGHYEQYF. The CDR3 region has the DNA TGCGCCAGCAGCCAAGATCAAGGGGGCCACTACGAGCAGTACTTC.

The chain joins TRBV15 to TRBJ2-7; D is uncertain. The germline V gene encodes CDR1 LNHNV and CDR2 YYDKDF (reference sequence). The V end was cut by 8 bases, the J end by 2 bases, with 13 bases between. The length of the CDR3 is 13 residues. The CDR3 DNA is TGTGCCACCGGTTTGGGGTCCACCTACGAGCAGTACTTC. Amino acids: CATGLGSTYEQYF.

In its sample, this clonotype was seen many times. The rearrangement links TRBV2 to TRBJ2-2; no clear D. Trimming took off 6 bases at V and 0 bases at J, with 14 bases between the two ends. This CDR3 spans 16 amino acids. CDR1 is SNHLY, CDR2 FYNNEI, per germline. DNA for the CDR3: TGTGCCAGCAGACACCCGACAAGTTCGAACACCGGGGAGCTGTTTTTT. Translated, it gives CASRHPTSSNTGELFF.

This clonotype turned up a few times. The chain has TRBV13 and TRBJ2-5; 7 bases match TRBD2. Germline V gene data show CDR1 as PRHDT and CDR2 as FYEKMQ (reference sequence). The CDR3 extends over 12 amino acids. Trimming removed 6 bases from V and 4 bases from J; junction bases left unmatched: 2. The CDR3 spells CASRGLGETQYF. DNA for the CDR3: TGTGCCAGCAGAGGACTAGGAGAGACCCAGTACTTC.

The V call is TRBV11-1, the J call TRBJ2-5; 8 positions match TRBD1. From germline, CDR1 is SGHAT and CDR2 FQDESV (reference sequence). The CDR3 runs 17 residues. Germline trimming cut 6 bases from V and 3 bases from J; bases unmatched to any gene: 15. This CDR3 is CASRPRTGKNGEETQYF. The DNA of the CDR3 is TGTGCCAGCAGGCCAAGGACAGGGAAGAATGGGGAAGAGACCCAGTACTTC.

In its sample, this clonotype was seen a few times. The V call is TRBV12-3 or TRBV12-4, the J call TRBJ1-6; D is ambiguous. V lost 2 bases and J lost 7, with 9 bases in between. The CDR3 extends over 14 amino acids. The CDR3 DNA follows: TGTGCCAGCAGTTTAATAGTTGGAAATTCACCCCTCCACTTT. Translating it yields CASSLIVGNSPLHF.

This clonotype was detected a few times. CDR3 bases: TGTGCCAGCAGTCCCCCCGGGGGGCGCTGGGAGACCCAGTACTTC. Amino acid sequence: CASSPPGGRWETQYF. V usage is TRBV27 and J usage is TRBJ2-5, with a weak D call TRBD2 (7 bases). V shed 5 bases and J shed 5 bases, with 18 bases lying between them. This CDR3 is 15 amino acids long. The germline CDR1 and CDR2 sequences are MNHEY and SMNVEV (reference sequence).

The chain is built from TRBV18 and TRBJ2-5, with TRBD2 identical over 13 bases. There are 20 residues in the CDR3. Germline CDR1 and CDR2: KGHSH and LQKENI. With 2 bases clipped from V and 5 bases from J, the junction kept 17 bases outside the gene matches. This CDR3 is CASSPSGLAGEAGNLETQYF. The CDR3 nucleotides read TGTGCCAGCTCACCAAGCGGACTAGCGGGAGAAGCGGGCAATCTGGAGACCCAGTACTTC.

This clonotype was counted ten times or more. The chain couples TRBV2 to TRBJ2-7; no firm D call. The CDR3 totals 16 residues. Trimming pared 8 bases from V and 2 bases from J, leaving 22 bases between. CDR1 is SNHLY, CDR2 FYNNEI, per germline. CDR3 loop: CASCSNTIRSPYEQYF. The CDR3 bases are TGTGCCAGCTGCTCCAACACTATACGATCTCCCTACGAGCAGTACTTC.